This T cell receptor (beta chain) was captured in a study of monozygotic twins with cystic fibrosis. The protocol was immunoSEQ multiplex PCR, while the TCRdb copy is restricted to in-frame clones and leaves out a portion. The repertoire holds approximately 17,000 clones, 90% to 97% seen once, with about 0.68% in the top ten. CDR3 size: 16 residues. The germline V gene encodes CDR1 LNHNV and CDR2 YYDKDF (reference sequence). The trim removed 1 base at V and 8 bases at J, leaving 8 bases unmatched. Sequences were obtained from blood. This TCR was sampled from a girl aged 2 to 10 with cystic fibrosis. V and J are TRBV15 and TRBJ2-3; 11 bases are shared with TRBD2. CDR3 amino acids: CATSRGTSGPRGTQYF. The CDR3, as DNA: TGTGCCACCAGCAGAGGGACTAGCGGGCCTCGCGGTACGCAGTATTTT.